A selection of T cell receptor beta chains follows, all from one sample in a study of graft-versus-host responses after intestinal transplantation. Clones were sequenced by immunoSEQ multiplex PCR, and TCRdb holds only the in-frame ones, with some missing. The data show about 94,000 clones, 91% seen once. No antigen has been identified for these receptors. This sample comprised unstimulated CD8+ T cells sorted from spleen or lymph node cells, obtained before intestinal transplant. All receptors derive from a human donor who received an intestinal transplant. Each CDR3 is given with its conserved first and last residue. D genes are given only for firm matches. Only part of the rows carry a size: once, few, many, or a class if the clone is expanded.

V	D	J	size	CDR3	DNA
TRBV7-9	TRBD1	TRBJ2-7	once	CASSKGTGGIYEQYF	TGTGCCAGCAGCAAGGGGACAGGGGGGATTTACGAGCAGTACTTC
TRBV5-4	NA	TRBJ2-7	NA	CASSLGWGDGYEQYF	TGTGCCAGCAGCTTGGGGTGGGGAGACGGCTACGAGCAGTACTTC
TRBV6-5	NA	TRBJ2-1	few	CASSYSGAGNEQFF	TGTGCCAGCAGTTACTCGGGGGCGGGCAATGAGCAGTTCTTC
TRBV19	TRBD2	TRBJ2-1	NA	CASSSAGAGEYNEQFF	TGTGCCAGTAGTTCCGCCGGGGCGGGGGAGTACAATGAGCAGTTCTTC
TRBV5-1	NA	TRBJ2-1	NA	CASSSSSSYNEQFF	TGCGCCAGCAGCAGCTCAAGCTCCTACAATGAGCAGTTCTTC
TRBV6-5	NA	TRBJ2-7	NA	CASKGDSYEQYF	TGTGCCAGCAAGGGAGATTCCTACGAGCAGTACTTC
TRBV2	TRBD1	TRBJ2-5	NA	CASSAGTVQETQYF	TGTGCCAGCAGCGCCGGGACAGTACAAGAGACCCAGTACTTC
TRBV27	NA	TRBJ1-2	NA	CASSPRGMDYGYTF	TGTGCCAGCAGTCCCCGGGGAATGGACTATGGCTACACCTTC
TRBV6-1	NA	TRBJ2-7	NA	CASSLRLSVYEQYF	TGTGCCAGCAGTCTGCGACTATCTGTCTACGAGCAGTACTTC
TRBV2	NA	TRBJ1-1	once	CASGAIDTEAFF	TGTGCCAGCGGAGCGATAGACACTGAAGCTTTCTTT
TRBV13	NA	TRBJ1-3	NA	CASSLGQASGNTIYF	TGTGCCAGCAGCTTAGGGCAAGCCTCTGGAAACACCATATATTTT
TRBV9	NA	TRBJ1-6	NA	CASGHSDSPLHF	TGTGCCAGCGGACACTCCGATTCACCCCTCCACTTT
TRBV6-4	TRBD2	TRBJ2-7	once	CASSEVAGGYEQYF	TGTGCCAGCAGTGAGGTAGCGGGAGGTTACGAGCAGTACTTC
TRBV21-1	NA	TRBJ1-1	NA	CASSKGVRGFQTLEAFF	TGTGCCAGCAGCAAAGGGGTCCGGGGGTTTCAAACCCTTGAAGCTTTCTTT
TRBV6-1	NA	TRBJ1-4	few	CASSEVRSGWDEKLFF	TGTGCCAGCAGTGAAGTGAGGTCGGGTTGGGATGAAAAACTGTTTTTT
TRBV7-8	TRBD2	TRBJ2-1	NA	CASSLLTSGSGYMYNEQFF	TGTGCCAGCAGCTTGTTGACTAGCGGGAGTGGTTACATGTACAATGAGCAGTTCTTC
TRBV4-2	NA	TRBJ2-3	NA	CASSPGTSTDTQYF	TGTGCCAGCAGCCCCGGGACTAGCACAGATACGCAGTATTTT
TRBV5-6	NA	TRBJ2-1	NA	CASSLDNYNEQFF	TGTGCCAGCAGCTTAGACAATTACAATGAGCAGTTCTTC
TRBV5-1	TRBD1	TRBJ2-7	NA	CASSFAGTGSFEQYF	TGCGCCAGCAGCTTCGCCGGGACAGGGTCCTTCGAGCAGTACTTC
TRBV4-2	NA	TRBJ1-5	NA	CASSWEGGVRQPQHF	TGTGCCAGCAGCTGGGAGGGTGGGGTTCGGCAGCCCCAGCATTTT
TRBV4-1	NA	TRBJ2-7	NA	CASSQGSSNYEQYF	TGCGCCAGCAGCCAAGGGAGCTCCAACTACGAGCAGTACTTC
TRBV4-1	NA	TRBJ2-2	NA	CASSQQYNTGELFF	TGCGCCAGCAGCCAACAGTATAACACCGGGGAGCTGTTTTTT
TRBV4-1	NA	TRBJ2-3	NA	CASSQVNRETDTQYF	TGCGCCAGCAGCCAAGTGAACAGGGAAACAGATACGCAGTATTTT
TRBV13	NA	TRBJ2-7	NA	CASSLVAGEGLSEQYF	TGTGCCAGCAGCTTAGTCGCGGGTGAGGGCTTGAGCGAGCAGTACTTC
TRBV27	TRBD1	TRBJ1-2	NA	CASSLGTGDGYTF	TGTGCCAGCAGTTTGGGGACAGGGGATGGCTACACCTTC
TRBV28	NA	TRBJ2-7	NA	CASRPLLASPLEQYF	TGTGCCAGCAGACCCCTACTAGCCTCCCCCCTCGAGCAGTACTTC
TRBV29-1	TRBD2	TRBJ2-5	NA	CSVGLAGQETQYF	TGCAGCGTTGGACTAGCGGGGCAAGAGACCCAGTACTTC
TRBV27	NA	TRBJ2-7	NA	CVSSLLGDGVDEQYF	TGTGTCAGCAGTTTATTGGGAGACGGTGTCGACGAGCAGTACTTC
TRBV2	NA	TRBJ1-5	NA	CASSSYWRHNSNQPQHF	TGTGCCAGCAGTTCCTATTGGAGGCATAATAGCAATCAGCCCCAGCATTTT
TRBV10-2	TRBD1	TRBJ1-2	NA	CASRRQGSGYTF	TGCGCCAGCAGGAGACAGGGATCCGGCTACACCTTC
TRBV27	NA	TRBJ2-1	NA	CASSSTGSYNEQFF	TGTGCCAGCAGTTCGACAGGCTCCTACAATGAGCAGTTCTTC
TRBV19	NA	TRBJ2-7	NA	CASSIAGTYEQYF	TGTGCCAGTAGTATTGCGGGGACCTACGAGCAGTACTTC
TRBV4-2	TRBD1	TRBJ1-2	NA	CASSQGTGGDYYGYTF	TGTGCCAGCAGCCAAGGGACAGGGGGCGATTACTATGGCTACACCTTC
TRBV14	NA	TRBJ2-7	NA	CASSLVGQGLGEQYF	TGTGCCAGCAGCCTCGTGGGACAGGGACTAGGCGAGCAGTACTTC
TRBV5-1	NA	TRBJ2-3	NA	CASSRKVGDTDTQYF	TGCGCCAGCAGCCGCAAGGTAGGGGACACAGATACGCAGTATTTT
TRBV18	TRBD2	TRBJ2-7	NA	CASSTYSAGAPSYEQYF	TGTGCCAGCTCAACCTACTCGGCGGGAGCTCCTTCCTACGAGCAGTACTTC
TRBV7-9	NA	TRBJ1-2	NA	CASTFGEGDGYTF	TGTGCCAGCACCTTCGGGGAAGGAGATGGCTACACCTTC